Presented here are 26 T cell receptor beta chains from one specimen sequenced in a study of T cell clones after liver transplantation. Here immunoSEQ multiplex PCR was the method, and the copy in TCRdb shows in-frame clones only, minus some. In the table there are around 20,000 clones, about 87% of which are singletons. The source was CD8+ T cells from blood, collected before liver transplant. The receptors shown here come from a human donor who received a liver transplant.

V and J are TRBV27 and TRBJ2-7; D is uncertain. This CDR3 has 12 residues. Germline CDR1 reads MNHEY; CDR2 reads SMNVEV (reference sequence). The germline V and J ends were trimmed by 6 bases and 3 bases, with 9 bases remaining between them. As DNA, the CDR3 is TGTGCCAGCAGGGGTTTGGACTACGAGCAGTACTTC. This gives the protein CASRGLDYEQYF.

This clone was picked up one time. The genes are TRBV2 and TRBJ2-7, with 7 positions matching TRBD1. The CDR3 covers 16 residues. With V trimmed by 3 bases and J by 0 bases, 8 bases remained unmatched. The germline CDR1 and CDR2 sequences are SNHLY and FYNNEI. The CDR3 DNA follows: TGTGCCAGCAGTGACCCCGGGACAGAGCCCTCCTACGAGCAGTACTTC. Its translation: CASSDPGTEPSYEQYF.

This chain connects TRBV28 to TRBJ2-5; 8 nucleotides agree with TRBD1. The CDR3 runs to 14 residues. V lost 5 bases to trimming and J lost 4 bases; unmatched junction nucleotides: 6. Germline assignment: CDR1 MDHEN and CDR2 SYDVKM. The CDR3 coding sequence is TGTGCCAGCAGTCCGCCGGGGACAGGAGAGACCCAGTACTTC. Its protein product is CASSPPGTGETQYF.

This clone was recorded only once. The chain employs TRBV15 and TRBJ1-5; no definite D call. Germline values: CDR1 LNHNV, CDR2 YYDKDF (reference sequence). V lost 5 bases and J lost 5, with 13 bases in between. CDR3 size: 14 residues. The CDR3 region is CATSLGFSDQPQHF. CDR3 coding DNA: TGTGCCACCAGCTTGGGATTTAGTGATCAGCCCCAGCATTTT.

J is TRBJ1-5 and V is TRBV27, with TRBD1 matching 8 bases. Germline values: CDR1 MNHEY, CDR2 SMNVEV (reference sequence). There are 15 residues in the CDR3. V dropped 3 bases and J dropped 5; count of bases not matched to a gene: 6. The CDR3 region is CASSLTGEGYQPQHF. CDR3 sequence (DNA): TGTGCCAGCAGTTTGACAGGGGAAGGTTATCAGCCCCAGCATTTT.

This clone was detected only once. The chain is built from TRBV6-1 and TRBJ1-5; maybe TRBD1 (5 bases). V gave up 6 bases and J gave up 4 bases, with 16 bases separating them. This CDR3 comprises 15 residues. From germline, CDR1 is MNHNS and CDR2 SASEGT. The chain's CDR3 is CASRDLDSRNQPQHF. CDR3 nucleotides: TGTGCCAGCAGGGATCTTGACAGCCGTAATCAGCCCCAGCATTTT.

The genes are TRBV27 and TRBJ2-7; D perhaps matches TRBD1 (6 bases). This CDR3 is 14 amino acids long. V dropped 2 bases and J dropped 2 bases, with 10 bases sitting between them. Germline loops: CDR1 MNHEY, CDR2 SMNVEV (reference sequence). Here the CDR3 DNA reads TGTGCCAGCAGTTTAGCCGGACAGACCTACGAGCAGTACTTC. This translates into CASSLAGQTYEQYF.

The chain has TRBV15 and TRBJ1-2, with no clear D. Trimming shortened V by 1 base and J by 4 bases, and 10 bases separated the two germline ends. Germline V CDR1 and CDR2: LNHNV, YYDKDF (reference sequence). The CDR3 totals 14 residues. Here the CDR3 DNA reads TGTGCCACCAGCAGAGTCGGCCGCAGCTATGGCTACACCTTC. This encodes CATSRVGRSYGYTF.

The chain combines TRBV29-1 with TRBJ2-1; D is unclear. Germline V gene sequence: CDR1 SQVTM, CDR2 ANQGSEA. This CDR3 region has 12 residues. V lost 0 bases and J lost 9, with 9 bases in between. This chain's CDR3 is CSVEDRAVEQFF. CDR3 in DNA: TGCAGCGTTGAAGATCGGGCAGTTGAGCAGTTCTTC.

The chain joins TRBV28 to TRBJ2-7, with 8 bases aligning to TRBD2. This CDR3 has 14 amino acids. Looked up from germline, CDR1 is MDHEN and CDR2 is SYDVKM. CDR3 coding DNA: TGTGCTACCAGGGGAACTAGCGGTCCCTACGAGCAGTACTTC. The encoded protein is CATRGTSGPYEQYF.

This chain links TRBV5-1 with TRBJ2-1; 11 nucleotides match TRBD2. This CDR3 is built from 16 residues. V was clipped by 0 bases and J by 4 bases; unmatched bases: 3. CDR1 is SGHRS, CDR2 YFSETQ, per germline. The CDR3 spells CASSLGLAGPYNEQFF. The CDR3 DNA sequence: TGCGCCAGCAGCTTGGGACTAGCGGGACCTTACAATGAGCAGTTCTTC.

J is TRBJ1-5 and V is TRBV9; D is possibly TRBD1 (5 bases). This CDR3 is 15 amino acids long. Trimming stripped 0 bases from V and 7 bases from J, with 14 bases between. Germline V gene data show CDR1 as SGDLS and CDR2 as YYNGEE. CDR3 nucleotide sequence: TGTGCCAGCAGCGTAGGAGGGGAGGTAGGCCAGCCCCAGCATTTT. It translates to CASSVGGEVGQPQHF.

The chain links TRBV7-9 to TRBJ2-1; 8 nucleotides agree with TRBD1. The CDR3 contains 15 residues. The J segment lost 2 bases and the V segment lost 5 bases, leaving 5 bases of the junction unmatched. Germline V CDR1 and CDR2: SEHNR, FQNEAQ (reference sequence). The CDR3 spells CASSGHRGAYNEQFF. The CDR3 nucleotides read TGTGCCAGCAGCGGCCACAGGGGGGCCTACAATGAGCAGTTCTTC.

The chain uses TRBV7-3 and TRBJ2-3, with TRBD2 identical over 8 bases. CDR3 size: 15 residues. Germline loops: CDR1 SGHTA, CDR2 FQGTGA. Trimming at V came to 4 bases and at J to 1 base, leaving 4 bases not matched to a gene. This CDR3 reads CASSSYSGGTDTQYF. The DNA for the CDR3 is TGTGCCAGCAGCTCCTATAGCGGGGGCACAGATACGCAGTATTTT.

This sequence joins TRBV6-1 and TRBJ2-7; no definite D call. CDR3 length: 14 amino acids. CDR1 MNHNS and CDR2 SASEGT come from the germline V gene. The ends were cut back, 2 bases at V and 3 bases at J, with 11 bases in the middle. CDR3 amino acids: CASSEQYLYYEQYF. The CDR3 DNA sequence: TGTGCCAGCAGTGAACAGTACCTATACTACGAGCAGTACTTC.

This clone appeared once. J is TRBJ2-1 and V is TRBV28; 9 bases match TRBD1. Germline trimming cut 6 bases from V and 4 bases from J; bases unmatched to any gene: 10. The germline gives CDR1 MDHEN, CDR2 SYDVKM. This CDR3 has 16 amino acids. CDR3 DNA sequence: TGTGCCAGCAGAGTCCCCGGGACAGGGAATTACAATGAGCAGTTCTTC. It codes for CASRVPGTGNYNEQFF.

Here the CDR3 reads CASSLVQIGTDTQYF. DNA of the CDR3: TGTGCCAGCAGTTTAGTACAGATAGGCACAGATACGCAGTATTTT. The chain combines TRBV27 with TRBJ2-3; no definite D call. CDR3 length equals 15 residues. Germline V lookup: CDR1 MNHEY, CDR2 SMNVEV (reference sequence). V lost 2 bases and J lost 1, with 10 bases in between.

This clone was counted a single time. The J gene is TRBJ1-2, the V gene TRBV6-1; possibly TRBD1 for D (6 bases). The CDR3 consists of 15 residues. Trimming took 0 bases from V and 5 from J, leaving 13 bases between them. Per the germline V gene, CDR1 is MNHNS and CDR2 is SASEGT. The CDR3 region is CASSEAETGYYGYTF. The CDR3 DNA reads as TGTGCCAGCAGTGAAGCGGAGACAGGATATTATGGCTACACCTTC.

The chain has TRBV4-1 and TRBJ2-7; TRBD2 matches at 7 bases. The CDR3 loop spans 14 amino acids. Germline V gene sequence: CDR1 MGHRA, CDR2 YSYEKL. V shed 1 base, J shed 0 bases, and the junction held 0 bases outside the gene matches. The CDR3 DNA reads TGCGCCAGCAGCCAAGGGGGGGGCTCCTACGAGCAGTACTTC. As protein: CASSQGGGSYEQYF.

This clone was counted once. The chain employs TRBV19 and TRBJ1-2; possibly TRBD1 for D (5 bases). Germline V gene lookup returns CDR1 LNHDA and CDR2 SQIVND (reference sequence). The CDR3 totals 13 residues. V lost 5 bases to trimming and J lost 7 bases, with 14 bases between them. The CDR3: CASSWQGGLGYTF. CDR3 DNA: TGTGCCAGTAGTTGGCAGGGAGGTCTTGGCTACACCTTC.

The chain employs TRBV28 and TRBJ2-2; the match to TRBD1 covers 9 bases. V was clipped by 3 bases and J by 5 bases; unmatched bases: 4. The CDR3 is 15 amino acids. Germline CDR1 reads MDHEN; CDR2 reads SYDVKM. CDR3 in DNA: TGTGCCAGCAGTTTCCGGGACAGGGAAACCGGGGAGCTGTTTTTT. Protein sequence: CASSFRDRETGELFF.

The chain combines TRBV4-2 with TRBJ2-3; 7 bases align to TRBD2. Unmatched junction bases numbered 5, after V lost 1 base and J lost 4 bases. Germline CDR1 and CDR2: LGHNA and YNFKEQ. The CDR3 length is 15 residues. The CDR3 loop reads CASSQGLAEADTQYF. The CDR3 nucleotides read TGTGCCAGCAGCCAAGGACTAGCCGAGGCAGATACGCAGTATTTT.

This rearrangement joins TRBV9 to TRBJ1-1; D is unclear. The V gene lost 2 bases and the J gene lost 3 bases, with 5 bases spanning the gap. The CDR3 is 12 residues long. The germline V gene encodes CDR1 SGDLS and CDR2 YYNGEE. The CDR3 region has the DNA TGTGCCAGCAGCGTTATGGACACTGAAGCTTTCTTT. Protein: CASSVMDTEAFF.

This chain uses TRBV19 with TRBJ2-1; D gene unclear. CDR3 length equals 13 residues. The germline V gene has CDR1 LNHDA and CDR2 SQIVND (reference sequence). V was pared by 10 bases and J by 0 bases, with 10 bases between. The CDR3 nucleotides read TGTGCCACCGCTACCTACTCCTACAATGAGCAGTTCTTC. Translated: CATATYSYNEQFF.

The rearrangement links TRBV2 to TRBJ2-1; a weak D match, TRBD2 (5 bases). Germline assignment: CDR1 SNHLY and CDR2 FYNNEI. V gave up 1 base and J gave up 4 bases, with 11 bases separating them. The CDR3 is 15 amino acids. The CDR3 here is CASSEGMDFYNEQFF. The CDR3 DNA sequence: TGTGCCAGCAGTGAAGGGATGGACTTTTACAATGAGCAGTTCTTC.

The chain carries TRBV27 and TRBJ1-1; 8 nucleotides align to TRBD1. Looked up from germline, CDR1 is MNHEY and CDR2 is SMNVEV (reference sequence). This CDR3 contains 16 residues. Unmatched junction bases numbered 8, after V lost 4 bases and J lost 1 base. CDR3 sequence (DNA): TGTGCCAGCAGTTCAAGGAGGACAGGGACGAACACTGAAGCTTTCTTT. Protein: CASSSRRTGTNTEAFF.